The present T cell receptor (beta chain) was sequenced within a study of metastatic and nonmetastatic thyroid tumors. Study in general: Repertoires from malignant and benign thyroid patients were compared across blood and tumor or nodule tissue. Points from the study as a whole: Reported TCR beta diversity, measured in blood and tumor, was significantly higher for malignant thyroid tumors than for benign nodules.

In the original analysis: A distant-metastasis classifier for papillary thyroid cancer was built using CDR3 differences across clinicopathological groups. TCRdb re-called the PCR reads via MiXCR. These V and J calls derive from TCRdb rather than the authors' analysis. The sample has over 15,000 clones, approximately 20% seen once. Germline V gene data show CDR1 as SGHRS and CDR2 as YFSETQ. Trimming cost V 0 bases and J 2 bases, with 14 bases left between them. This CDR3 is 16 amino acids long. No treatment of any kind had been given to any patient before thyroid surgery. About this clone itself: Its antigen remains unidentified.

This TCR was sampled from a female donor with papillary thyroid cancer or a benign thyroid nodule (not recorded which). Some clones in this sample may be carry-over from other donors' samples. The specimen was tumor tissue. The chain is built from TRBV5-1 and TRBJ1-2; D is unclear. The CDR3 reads CASSLEWQAINYGYTF. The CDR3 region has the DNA TGCGCCAGCAGCTTGGAATGGCAGGCTATAAACTATGGCTACACCTTC.